Listed here is a single T cell receptor beta chain. This entry belongs to a study of blood T cell repertoires in COVID-19. The CDR3 covers 15 residues. CDR1 and CDR2 from the germline V gene are SGHTA and FQGTGA. Trimming shortened V by 0 bases and J by 6 bases, and 13 bases separated the two germline ends. Produced via immunoSEQ multiplex PCR; TCRdb's table is partial and in-frame only. Among 310,000 or so clones listed, 85% to 90% were seen once. V gene TRBV7-3 combines with J gene TRBJ2-3; D is perhaps TRBD2 (5 bases). The clonotype was recovered from a woman aged 45-65 years with active or convalescent COVID-19. Material: peripheral blood. Here the CDR3 reads CASSLTAERWDTQYF. The CDR3 nucleotides read TGTGCCAGCAGCTTAACAGCGGAGCGATGGGATACGCAGTATTTT.